This TCR beta chain derives from a study of blood T cell repertoires in COVID-19. As for the study in general: Donors in the United States, Italy and Spain gave samples during acute or convalescent COVID-19.

V was clipped by 4 bases and J by 2 bases; unmatched bases: 5. CDR3 length: 15 residues. The germline V gene has CDR1 SGDLS and CDR2 YYNGEE. TCRdb keeps only in-frame clones here, not all; method: immunoSEQ multiplex PCR. The data contain 50,000 or so clones, more than 90% of them singletons. The chain recombines TRBV9 with TRBJ1-3, with 8 bases that match TRBD1. This receptor was taken from an elderly woman with acute or convalescent COVID-19. Sequencing was performed on peripheral blood. CDR3 protein: CASSPSGGPGNTIYF. The CDR3 bases are TGTGCCAGCAGCCCATCAGGGGGCCCTGGAAACACCATATATTTT.